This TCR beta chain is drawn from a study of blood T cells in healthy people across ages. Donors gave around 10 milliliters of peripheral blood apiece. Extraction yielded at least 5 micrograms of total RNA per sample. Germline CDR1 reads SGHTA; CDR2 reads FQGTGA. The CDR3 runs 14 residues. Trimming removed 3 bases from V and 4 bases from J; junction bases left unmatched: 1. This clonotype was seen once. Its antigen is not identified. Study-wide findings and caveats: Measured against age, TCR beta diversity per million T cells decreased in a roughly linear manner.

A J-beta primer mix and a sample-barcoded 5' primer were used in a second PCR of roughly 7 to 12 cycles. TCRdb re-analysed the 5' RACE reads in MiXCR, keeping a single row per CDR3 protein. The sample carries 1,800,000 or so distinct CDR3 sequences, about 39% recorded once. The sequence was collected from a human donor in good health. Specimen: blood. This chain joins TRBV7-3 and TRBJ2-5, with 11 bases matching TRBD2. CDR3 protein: CASSLTSGVETQYF. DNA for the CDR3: TGTGCCAGCAGCTTGACTAGCGGGGTAGAGACCCAGTACTTC.